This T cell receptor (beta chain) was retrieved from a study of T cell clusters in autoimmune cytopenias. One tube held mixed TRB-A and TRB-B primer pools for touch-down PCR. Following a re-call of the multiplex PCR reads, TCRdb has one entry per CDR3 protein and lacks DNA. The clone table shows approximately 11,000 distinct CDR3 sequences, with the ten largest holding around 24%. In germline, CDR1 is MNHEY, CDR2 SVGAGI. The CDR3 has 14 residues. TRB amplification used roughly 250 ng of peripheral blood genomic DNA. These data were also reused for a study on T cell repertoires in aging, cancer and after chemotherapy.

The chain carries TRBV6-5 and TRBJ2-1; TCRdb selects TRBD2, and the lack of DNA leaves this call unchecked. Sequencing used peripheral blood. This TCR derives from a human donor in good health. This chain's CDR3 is CASSYSRAGNEQFF.